This T cell receptor (beta chain) appears in the sequencing data of a study of OX40 agonist ivuxolimab in advanced cancers. Study details: Ivuxolimab is a fully human IgG2 antibody that activates OX40 (CD134). Study outcomes and limitations: The study observed clonal expansion of CD4+ and CD8+ blood T cells by week 6 at 0.1 to 3.0 mg/kg. Normalized expansion of T-cell clones was also low for some nonresponders.

Germline lookup yields CDR1 SGDLS and CDR2 YYNGEE. With 3 bases removed from V and 0 bases from J, the gap between germline ends came to 7 bases. The CDR3 runs to 14 residues. Sequenced by immunoSEQ multiplex PCR; TCRdb stores in-frame clones only, minus some. The sample has around 53,000 clones; over 85% are singletons. Details on this clone: The antigen is unknown.

Autoimmune disease history or systemic immunosuppression excluded patients. The chain links TRBV9 to TRBJ1-3; D uncertain. The starting material was CD4+ or CD8+ T cells sorted from blood, obtained in a trial of the OX40 agonist ivuxolimab. The sequence was collected from an adult with an advanced solid tumor such as melanoma, head and neck, liver or kidney cancer. The CDR3 nucleotides read TGTGCCAGCAGCGATGAGAACTCTGGAAACACCATATATTTT. Translated, it gives CASSDENSGNTIYF.